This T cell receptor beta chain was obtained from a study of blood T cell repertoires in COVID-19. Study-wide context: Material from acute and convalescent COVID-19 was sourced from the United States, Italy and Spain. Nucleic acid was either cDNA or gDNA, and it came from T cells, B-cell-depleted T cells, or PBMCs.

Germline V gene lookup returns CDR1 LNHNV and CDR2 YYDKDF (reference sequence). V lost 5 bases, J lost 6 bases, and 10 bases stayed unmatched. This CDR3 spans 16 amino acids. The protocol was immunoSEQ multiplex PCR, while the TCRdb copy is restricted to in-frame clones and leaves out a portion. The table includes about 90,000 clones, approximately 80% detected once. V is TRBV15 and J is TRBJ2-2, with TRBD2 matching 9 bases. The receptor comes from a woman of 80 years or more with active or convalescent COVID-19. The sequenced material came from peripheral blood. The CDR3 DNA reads TGTGCCACCAGCCCCCGGGTAGCGGGAGTGGCCGGGGAGCTGTTTTTT. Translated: CATSPRVAGVAGELFF.